The 3 T cell receptor beta chains reported below all come from one sample, sequenced in a study of T-cell reconstitution after alpha-beta-depleted transplantation in children. Unique molecular identifiers featured in how the TCRbeta library was prepared. TCRdb re-called the PCR reads with MiXCR, one entry per CDR3 protein. This table has 70,000 to 95,000 distinct CDR3 sequences, 15% to 20% appearing once. The material was PBMCs, mostly from graft donor cells, obtained 360 days after TCRalphabeta/CD19-depleted stem cell transplant. The source is a male patient aged 2 to 10 who had a stem cell transplant for acute lymphoblastic leukemia, so the T cells may come from the graft donor.

There are a few counts of this clonotype. This chain connects TRBV5-1 to TRBJ2-2, with D possibly TRBD2 on 6 matching bases. With 3 bases removed from V and 4 bases from J, the gap between germline ends came to 10 bases. The CDR3 extends over 14 amino acids. Germline V gene data show CDR1 as SGHRS and CDR2 as YFSETQ. CDR3 sequence: CASSSDYFTGELFF. CDR3 bases: TGCGCCAGCAGCTCGGACTATTTCACCGGGGAGCTGTTTTTT.

J is TRBJ1-1 and V is TRBV7-9; 8 bases agree with TRBD1. In germline, CDR1 is SEHNR, CDR2 FQNEAQ (reference sequence). There are 15 residues in the CDR3. J gave up 4 bases and V 4 bases, and 8 bases lay outside the gene matches. The CDR3 reads CASSSSTGAPTEAFF. The CDR3 DNA follows: TGTGCCAGCAGCTCCTCGACAGGGGCCCCCACTGAAGCTTTCTTT.

This clonotype was counted a single time. The chain is built from TRBV12-3 or TRBV12-4 and TRBJ2-5; D not resolved. With 4 bases removed from V and 9 bases from J, the gap between germline ends came to 18 bases. This CDR3 spans 14 amino acids. CDR3 residues: CASSWGFVASPQYF. In DNA form, the CDR3 reads TGTGCCAGCAGTTGGGGTTTCGTCGCCTCGCCCCAGTACTTC.